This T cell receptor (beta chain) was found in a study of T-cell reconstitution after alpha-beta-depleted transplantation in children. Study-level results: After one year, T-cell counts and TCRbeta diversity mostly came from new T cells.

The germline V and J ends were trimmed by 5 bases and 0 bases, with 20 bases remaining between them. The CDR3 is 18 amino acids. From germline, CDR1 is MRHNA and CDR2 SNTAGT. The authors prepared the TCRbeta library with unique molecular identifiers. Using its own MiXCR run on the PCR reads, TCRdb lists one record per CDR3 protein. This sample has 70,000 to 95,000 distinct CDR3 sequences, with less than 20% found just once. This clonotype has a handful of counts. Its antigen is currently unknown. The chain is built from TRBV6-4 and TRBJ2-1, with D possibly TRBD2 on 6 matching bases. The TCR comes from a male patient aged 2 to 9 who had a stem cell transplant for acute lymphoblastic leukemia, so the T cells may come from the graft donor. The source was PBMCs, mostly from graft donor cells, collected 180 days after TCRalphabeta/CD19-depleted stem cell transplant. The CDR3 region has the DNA TGTGCCAGCAGTCAGCTAGACCGAGGACTAAGCTCCTACAATGAGCAGTTCTTC. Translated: CASSQLDRGLSSYNEQFF.